A selection of T cell receptor beta chains follows, all from one sample in a study of shared clonotypes between healthy human individuals. Data came from immunoSEQ multiplex PCR; TCRdb stores just in-frame clones and leaves some out. Altogether about 1 million clones are present, around four fifths being singletons, with the ten largest covering 1.4%. The material sequenced was memory CD4+ T cells sorted from blood. The source is a man aged 18-30 years in good health. CDR3s include the opening cysteine and the closing phenylalanine or tryptophan. D genes are given only for firm matches. The listing skips clone size in some rows; elsewhere it reads once, few, many or a size class.

abundance	d_gene	v_gene	j_gene	CDR3nt	CDR3aa
NA	NA	TRBV2	TRBJ1-2	TGTGCCAGCAGTCCCGACCTATCCCCTAACTATGGCTACACCTTC	CASSPDLSPNYGYTF
once	TRBD1	TRBV5-5	TRBJ1-5	TGTGCCAGCAGCCGGACAGGAGATGGCAATCAGCCCCAGCATTTT	CASSRTGDGNQPQHF
NA	TRBD1	TRBV4-2	TRBJ1-1	TGTGCCAGCAGCCACGGAGACAGGGTGGACACTGAAGCTTTCTTT	CASSHGDRVDTEAFF
NA	NA	TRBV4-3	TRBJ2-1	TGCGCCAGCAGCCAAGATGTAGGGGTCGGGAATGAGCAGTTCTTC	CASSQDVGVGNEQFF
NA	TRBD2	TRBV7-9	TRBJ2-5	TGTGCCAGCAGGGCAACAAGCGGGACGCCAGGAGAGACCCAGTACTTC	CASRATSGTPGETQYF
few	NA	TRBV5-5	TRBJ1-2	TGTGCCAGCAGCTTGGGGGGATCGGCCAACTATGGCTACACCTTC	CASSLGGSANYGYTF
once	NA	TRBV5-1	TRBJ1-3	TGCGCCAGCAGCTTGGAAGGGGAGGGAAACACCATATATTTT	CASSLEGEGNTIYF
NA	TRBD2	TRBV2	TRBJ2-1	TGTGCCAGCAGGACACGGGGGGGTTCACACAATGAGCAGTTCTTC	CASRTRGGSHNEQFF
NA	NA	TRBV5-1	TRBJ2-1	TGCGCCAGCAGCTTGGAGGTCTTTGGAGGCTACAATGAGCAGTTCTTC	CASSLEVFGGYNEQFF
NA	NA	TRBV11-2	TRBJ2-5	TGTGCCAGCAGCTTAGACCGACGGACCGGGGCCCAGTACTTC	CASSLDRRTGAQYF
NA	NA	TRBV10-3	TRBJ2-5	TGTGCCATCAGTGATAGCGGCGAGACCCAGTACTTC	CAISDSGETQYF
NA	TRBD2	TRBV9	TRBJ2-1	TGTGCCAGCAGCATAGGGACTAGCGGCTACAATGAGCAGTTCTTC	CASSIGTSGYNEQFF
NA	NA	TRBV5-4	TRBJ2-4	TGTGCCAGCAGCTTGTGGGAGGGCCAGGGGGAGCTTCAGTACTTC	CASSLWEGQGELQYF
many	TRBD1	TRBV4-2	TRBJ1-3	TGTGCCAGCAGCGAAGGGGACAGGATATCTGGAAACACCATATATTTT	CASSEGDRISGNTIYF
NA	NA	TRBV10-3	TRBJ1-1	TGTGCCATCAGCGGGTTGAACACTGAAGCTTTCTTT	CAISGLNTEAFF
few	TRBD1	TRBV7-7	TRBJ2-7	TGTGCTAGCAGCTTAGAGGACAGGAACCCGACCTACGAGCAGTACTTC	CASSLEDRNPTYEQYF